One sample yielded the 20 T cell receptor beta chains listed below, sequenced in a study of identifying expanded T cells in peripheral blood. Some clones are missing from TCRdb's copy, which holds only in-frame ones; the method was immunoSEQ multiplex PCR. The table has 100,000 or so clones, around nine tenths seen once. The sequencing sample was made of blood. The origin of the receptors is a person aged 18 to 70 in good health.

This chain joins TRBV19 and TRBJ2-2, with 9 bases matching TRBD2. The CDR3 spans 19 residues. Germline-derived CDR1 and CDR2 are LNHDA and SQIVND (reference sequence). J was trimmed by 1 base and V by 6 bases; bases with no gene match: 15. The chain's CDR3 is CASRHLGRAGGLNTGELFF. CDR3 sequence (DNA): TGTGCCAGTAGACATCTGGGTCGAGCGGGGGGATTGAACACCGGGGAGCTGTTTTTT.

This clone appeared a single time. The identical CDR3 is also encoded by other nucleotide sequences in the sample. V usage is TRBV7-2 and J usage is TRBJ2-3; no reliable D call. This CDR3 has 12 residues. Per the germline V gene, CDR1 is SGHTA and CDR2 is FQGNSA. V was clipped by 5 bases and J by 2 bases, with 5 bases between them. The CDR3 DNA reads TGTGCCAGCAGCCCCTACACAGATACGCAGTATTTT. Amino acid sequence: CASSPYTDTQYF.

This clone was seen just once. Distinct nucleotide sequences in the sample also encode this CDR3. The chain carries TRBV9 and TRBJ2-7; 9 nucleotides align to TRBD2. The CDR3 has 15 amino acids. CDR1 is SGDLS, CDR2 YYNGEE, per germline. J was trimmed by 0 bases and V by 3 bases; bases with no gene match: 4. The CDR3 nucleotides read TGTGCCAGCAGCGCAAGCGGGGGGAGCTCCTACGAGCAGTACTTC. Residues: CASSASGGSSYEQYF.

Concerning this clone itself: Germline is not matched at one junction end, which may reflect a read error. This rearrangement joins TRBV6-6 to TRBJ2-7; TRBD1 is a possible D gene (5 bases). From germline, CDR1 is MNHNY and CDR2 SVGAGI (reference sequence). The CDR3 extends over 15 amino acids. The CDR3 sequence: CASSDSSGASYEQYF. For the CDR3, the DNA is TGTGCCAGCAGTGACTCTAGTGGGGCGTCCTACGAGCAGTACTTC.

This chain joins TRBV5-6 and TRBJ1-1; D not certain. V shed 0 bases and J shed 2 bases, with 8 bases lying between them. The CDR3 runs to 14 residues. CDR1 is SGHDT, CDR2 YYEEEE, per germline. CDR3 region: CASSLVGRNTEAFF. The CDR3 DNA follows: TGTGCCAGCAGCTTGGTAGGTCGCAACACTGAAGCTTTCTTT. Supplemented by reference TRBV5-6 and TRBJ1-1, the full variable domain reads DAGVTQSPTHLIKTRGQQVTLRCSPKSGHDTVSWYQQALGQGPQFIFQYYEEEERQRGNFPDRFSGHQFPNYSSELNVNALLLGDSALYLCASSLVGRNTEAFFGQGTRLTVV.

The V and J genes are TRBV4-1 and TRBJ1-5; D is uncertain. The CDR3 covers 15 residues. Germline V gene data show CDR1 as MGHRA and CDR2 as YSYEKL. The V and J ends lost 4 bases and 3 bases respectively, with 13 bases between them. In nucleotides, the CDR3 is TGCGCCAGCAGCCCACTACGGCAGGACAATCAGCCCCAGCATTTT. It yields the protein CASSPLRQDNQPQHF.

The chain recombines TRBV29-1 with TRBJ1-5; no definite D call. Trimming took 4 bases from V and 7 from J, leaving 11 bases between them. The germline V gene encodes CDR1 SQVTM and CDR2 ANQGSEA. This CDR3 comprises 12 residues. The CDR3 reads CSVGFGGQPQHF. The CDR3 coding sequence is TGCAGCGTTGGGTTCGGCGGACAGCCCCAGCATTTT.

CDR3 region: CASSLVGREGDEQFF. CDR3 DNA: TGCGCCAGCAGCTTGGTGGGCAGGGAGGGGGATGAGCAGTTCTTC. This sequence joins TRBV5-1 and TRBJ2-1; TRBD2 is a possible D gene (7 bases). The CDR3 length is 15 residues. Germline V gives CDR1 SGHRS, CDR2 YFSETQ. V was pared by 0 bases and J by 8 bases, with 15 bases between.

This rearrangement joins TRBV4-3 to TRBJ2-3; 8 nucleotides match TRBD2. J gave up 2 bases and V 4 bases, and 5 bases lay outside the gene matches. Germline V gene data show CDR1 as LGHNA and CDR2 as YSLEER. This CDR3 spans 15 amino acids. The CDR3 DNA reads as TGCGCCAGCAGCCCGGGAGCGGGGGTCACAGATACGCAGTATTTT. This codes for CASSPGAGVTDTQYF.

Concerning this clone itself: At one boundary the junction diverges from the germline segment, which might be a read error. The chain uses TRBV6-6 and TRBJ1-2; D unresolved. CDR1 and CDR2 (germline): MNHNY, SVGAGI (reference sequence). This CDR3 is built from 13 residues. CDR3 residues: CASSLEVWGGHTF. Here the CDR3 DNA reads TGTGCCAGCAGTTTGGAGGTTTGGGGTGGCCACACCTTC.

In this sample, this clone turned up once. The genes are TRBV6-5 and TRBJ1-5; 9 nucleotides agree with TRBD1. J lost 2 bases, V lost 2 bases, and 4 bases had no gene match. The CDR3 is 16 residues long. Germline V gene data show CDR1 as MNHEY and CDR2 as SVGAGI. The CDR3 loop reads CASSYARTGGNQPQHF. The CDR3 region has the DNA TGTGCCAGCAGTTACGCCCGGACAGGGGGCAATCAGCCCCAGCATTTT.

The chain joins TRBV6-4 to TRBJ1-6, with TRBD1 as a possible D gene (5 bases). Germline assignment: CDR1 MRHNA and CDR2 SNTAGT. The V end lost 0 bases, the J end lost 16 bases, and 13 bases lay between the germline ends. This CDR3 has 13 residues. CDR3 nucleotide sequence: TGTGCCAGCAGTGACTCAGGTGGGAACAGGCTCCACTTT. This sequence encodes CASSDSGGNRLHF.

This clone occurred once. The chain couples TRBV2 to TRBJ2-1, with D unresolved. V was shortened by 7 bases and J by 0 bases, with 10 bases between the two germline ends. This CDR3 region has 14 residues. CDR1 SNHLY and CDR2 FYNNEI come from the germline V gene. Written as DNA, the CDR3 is TGTGCCAGCATTGACCCGGGCTCCTACAATGAGCAGTTCTTC. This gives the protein CASIDPGSYNEQFF.

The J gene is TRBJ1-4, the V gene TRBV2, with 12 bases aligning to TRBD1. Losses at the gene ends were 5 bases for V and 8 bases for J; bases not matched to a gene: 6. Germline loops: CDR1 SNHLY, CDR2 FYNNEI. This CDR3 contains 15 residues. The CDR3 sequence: CASSRGQGAGEKLFF. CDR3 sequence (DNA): TGTGCCAGCAGTAGGGGACAGGGGGCGGGAGAAAAACTGTTTTTT.

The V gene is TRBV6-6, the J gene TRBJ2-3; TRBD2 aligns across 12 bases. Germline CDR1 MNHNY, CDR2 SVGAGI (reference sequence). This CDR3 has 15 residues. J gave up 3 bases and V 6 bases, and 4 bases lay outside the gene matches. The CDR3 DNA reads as TGTGCCAGCAGGCCGACTAGCGGGGGAACAGATACGCAGTATTTT. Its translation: CASRPTSGGTDTQYF.

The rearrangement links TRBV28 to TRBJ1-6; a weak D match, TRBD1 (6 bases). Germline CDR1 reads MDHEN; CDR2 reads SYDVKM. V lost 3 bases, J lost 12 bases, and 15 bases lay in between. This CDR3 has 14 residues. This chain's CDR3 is CASSLGGYLRPLHF. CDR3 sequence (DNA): TGTGCCAGCAGTTTGGGGGGCTATCTACGACCCCTCCACTTT.

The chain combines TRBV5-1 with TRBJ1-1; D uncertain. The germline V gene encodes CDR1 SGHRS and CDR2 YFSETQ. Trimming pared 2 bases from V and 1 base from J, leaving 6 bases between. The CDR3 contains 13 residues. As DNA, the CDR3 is TGCGCCAGCAGCTTACACGGGAACACTGAAGCTTTCTTT. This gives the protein CASSLHGNTEAFF. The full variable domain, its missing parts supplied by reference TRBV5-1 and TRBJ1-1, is KAGVTQTPRYLIKTRGQQVTLSCSPISGHRSVSWYQQTPGQGLQFLFEYFSETQRNKGNFPGRFSGRQFSNSRSEMNVSTLELGDSALYLCASSLHGNTEAFFGQGTRLTVV.

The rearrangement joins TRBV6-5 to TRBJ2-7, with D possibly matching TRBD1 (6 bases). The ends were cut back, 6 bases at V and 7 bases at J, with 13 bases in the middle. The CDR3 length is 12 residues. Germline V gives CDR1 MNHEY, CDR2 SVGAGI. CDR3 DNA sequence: TGTGCCAGCAGCTCGACAGGACGTGAGCAGTACTTC. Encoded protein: CASSSTGREQYF.

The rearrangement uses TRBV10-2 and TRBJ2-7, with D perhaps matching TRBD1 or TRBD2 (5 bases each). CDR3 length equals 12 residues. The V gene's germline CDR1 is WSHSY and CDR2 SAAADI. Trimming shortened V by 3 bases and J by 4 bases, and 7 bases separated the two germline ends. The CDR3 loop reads CASSDWGYEQYF. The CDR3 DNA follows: TGCGCCAGCAGTGATTGGGGGTACGAGCAGTACTTC.

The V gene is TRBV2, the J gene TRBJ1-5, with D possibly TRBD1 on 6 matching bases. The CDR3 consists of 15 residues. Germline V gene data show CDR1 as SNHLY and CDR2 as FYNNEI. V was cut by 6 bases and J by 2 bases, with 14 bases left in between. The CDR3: CASSVGGAGNQPQHF. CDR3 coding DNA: TGTGCCAGCAGCGTGGGGGGGGCAGGCAATCAGCCCCAGCATTTT.